A selection of T cell receptor beta chains follows, all from one sample in a study of PD-1 blockade in classical Hodgkin lymphoma. Profiling relied on immunoSEQ multiplex PCR, and the TCRdb table lists in-frame clones only, not all of them. In the table there are about 24,000 clones, 70% to 80% of which are singletons. The sample in question was peripheral blood mononuclear cells (PBMCs), obtained before the fourth cycle of nivolumab. These receptors were taken from a human donor with classical Hodgkin lymphoma. Both conserved end residues are part of each CDR3. Each record gives: V gene, clone size, D gene, J gene, CDR3 DNA, CDR3 protein. A D gene is named only where the DNA matches it firmly. The size entry is marked missing in some rows and otherwise reads once, few, many or a size class.

V gene: TRBV5-6
clone size: .
D gene: .
J gene: TRBJ2-3
CDR3 DNA: TGTGCCAGCAGCTTATGGGACACCCGCACAGATACGCAGTATTTT
CDR3 protein: CASSLWDTRTDTQYF

V gene: TRBV6-5
clone size: .
D gene: .
J gene: TRBJ1-5
CDR3 DNA: TGTGCCAGCATGTCCGGGAATAATCAGCCCCAGCATTTT
CDR3 protein: CASMSGNNQPQHF

V gene: TRBV18
clone size: .
D gene: TRBD2
J gene: TRBJ2-3
CDR3 DNA: TGTGCCACCCAGGGAGGGAGGAGCACAGATACGCAGTATTTT
CDR3 protein: CATQGGRSTDTQYF

V gene: TRBV28
clone size: .
D gene: .
J gene: TRBJ2-7
CDR3 DNA: TGTGCCAGCAGTTTATCAGGGTACGAGCAGTACTTC
CDR3 protein: CASSLSGYEQYF

V gene: TRBV20-1
clone size: .
D gene: .
J gene: TRBJ1-1
CDR3 DNA: TGCAGTACGACTGGGAGAACTGAAGCTTTCTTT
CDR3 protein: CSTTGRTEAFF

V gene: TRBV15
clone size: .
D gene: TRBD2
J gene: TRBJ2-5
CDR3 DNA: TGTGCCACCAGGGGGGGGTCGGAAGAGACCCAGTACTTC
CDR3 protein: CATRGGSEETQYF

V gene: TRBV19
clone size: .
D gene: .
J gene: TRBJ1-5
CDR3 DNA: TGTGCCAGTAGTATAGATGGTGGGGGCGGCACCGGTCGGCAGCCCCAGCATTTT
CDR3 protein: CASSIDGGGGTGRQPQHF

V gene: TRBV7-7
clone size: .
D gene: .
J gene: TRBJ2-5
CDR3 DNA: TGTGCCAGCAGCTTAGCCGCGGCAGACCAAGAGACCCAGTACTTC
CDR3 protein: CASSLAAADQETQYF

V gene: TRBV29-1
clone size: few
D gene: TRBD1
J gene: TRBJ2-2
CDR3 DNA: TGCAGCGTTGAAGATCCGGGACAGGGACTTGCCCCCGGGGAGCTGTTTTTT
CDR3 protein: CSVEDPGQGLAPGELFF

V gene: TRBV5-1
clone size: .
D gene: .
J gene: TRBJ2-5
CDR3 DNA: TGCGCCAGCAGCTTGGGGGCGGAGACCCAGTACTTC
CDR3 protein: CASSLGAETQYF

V gene: TRBV11-3
clone size: .
D gene: .
J gene: TRBJ1-6
CDR3 DNA: TGTGCCAGCAGCGAGGATTACCAACGGGGGGGCAGGAATTCACCCCTCCACTTT
CDR3 protein: CASSEDYQRGGRNSPLHF

V gene: TRBV29-1
clone size: .
D gene: .
J gene: TRBJ1-2
CDR3 DNA: TGCAGCGCTGTGATGGACTATGGCTACACCTTC
CDR3 protein: CSAVMDYGYTF

V gene: TRBV18
clone size: .
D gene: TRBD1
J gene: TRBJ1-2
CDR3 DNA: TGTGCCAGCTCACCTTTTACCCACAATGGTGGACAGGGTTATAATGGCTACACCTTC
CDR3 protein: CASSPFTHNGGQGYNGYTF

V gene: TRBV28
clone size: .
D gene: .
J gene: TRBJ1-6
CDR3 DNA: TGTGCCAGCAGATCCCTCGGGGATCCCTCTGTAGCCCTCCACTTT
CDR3 protein: CASRSLGDPSVALHF

V gene: TRBV7-2
clone size: .
D gene: .
J gene: TRBJ2-3
CDR3 DNA: TGTGCCAGCAGTTCACGGACTGGAGCAGATACGCAGTATTTT
CDR3 protein: CASSSRTGADTQYF

V gene: TRBV28
clone size: .
D gene: .
J gene: TRBJ1-2
CDR3 DNA: TGTGCCAGCAGCCCCAAGGCAGGGGATGGCTACACCTTC
CDR3 protein: CASSPKAGDGYTF

V gene: TRBV9
clone size: .
D gene: .
J gene: TRBJ2-5
CDR3 DNA: TGTGCCAGCAGCCCCCGGACGGCCTCGGGAGAGACCCAGTACTTC
CDR3 protein: CASSPRTASGETQYF

V gene: TRBV13
clone size: .
D gene: TRBD1
J gene: TRBJ1-2
CDR3 DNA: TGTGCCAGCACCGGGTGGCAGGGGGCCTCTGGCTACACCTTC
CDR3 protein: CASTGWQGASGYTF

V gene: TRBV6-6
clone size: .
D gene: TRBD1
J gene: TRBJ2-2
CDR3 DNA: TGTGCCAGCAGTTTCCTACAGGGGGACACCGGGGAGCTGTTTTTT
CDR3 protein: CASSFLQGDTGELFF

V gene: TRBV5-1
clone size: .
D gene: .
J gene: TRBJ2-7
CDR3 DNA: TGCGCCAGCAGCTTGTTGGGGGCTGAATACGAGCAGTACTTC
CDR3 protein: CASSLLGAEYEQYF

V gene: TRBV30
clone size: .
D gene: .
J gene: TRBJ1-6
CDR3 DNA: TGTGCCTGGAGTTGGGGCTCCTATAATTCACCCCTCCACTTT
CDR3 protein: CAWSWGSYNSPLHF

V gene: TRBV5-6
clone size: .
D gene: .
J gene: TRBJ1-4
CDR3 DNA: TGTGCCAGCAGCCCCAGGCTGGGCCACGAAAAACTGTTTTTT
CDR3 protein: CASSPRLGHEKLFF

V gene: TRBV4-3
clone size: .
D gene: .
J gene: TRBJ2-1
CDR3 DNA: TGCGCCAGCAGCCAAAATTCGGGGGAGTACAATGAGCAGTTCTTC
CDR3 protein: CASSQNSGEYNEQFF

V gene: TRBV6-5
clone size: .
D gene: .
J gene: TRBJ2-7
CDR3 DNA: TGTGCCAGCAGTTACGCCGTCGCTTCCTACGAGCAGTACTTC
CDR3 protein: CASSYAVASYEQYF

V gene: TRBV11-2
clone size: .
D gene: .
J gene: TRBJ1-1
CDR3 DNA: TGTGCCAGCAGCTTCGGCGAGGGGGTTGAAGCTTTCTTT
CDR3 protein: CASSFGEGVEAFF

V gene: TRBV18
clone size: .
D gene: TRBD1
J gene: TRBJ1-6
CDR3 DNA: TGTGCCAGCTCACCACAAAGGACAGGGGATCGGGTAATGTCACCCCTCCACTTT
CDR3 protein: CASSPQRTGDRVMSPLHF

V gene: TRBV11-1
clone size: .
D gene: .
J gene: TRBJ1-1
CDR3 DNA: TGTGCCAGCAGCTTCCGGACTGGGATTAGGTTCTTT
CDR3 protein: CASSFRTGIRFF

V gene: TRBV5-1
clone size: .
D gene: .
J gene: TRBJ2-7
CDR3 DNA: TGCGCCAGCAGCCCATGGACAGATGGACCTGGAGAGCAGTACTTC
CDR3 protein: CASSPWTDGPGEQYF

V gene: TRBV6-5
clone size: .
D gene: .
J gene: TRBJ1-5
CDR3 DNA: TGTGCCAGCAGTTACTCCTGGGGGGAGCCCCAGCATTTT
CDR3 protein: CASSYSWGEPQHF

V gene: TRBV6-1
clone size: .
D gene: TRBD1
J gene: TRBJ1-1
CDR3 DNA: TGTGCCAGCAGTCAGGACAGGGGGGATACTGAAGCTTTCTTT
CDR3 protein: CASSQDRGDTEAFF

V gene: TRBV5-5
clone size: .
D gene: .
J gene: TRBJ1-2
CDR3 DNA: TGTGCCAGCAGCCAAGGCAGTCCCAGCACACCCTATGGCTACACCTTC
CDR3 protein: CASSQGSPSTPYGYTF

V gene: TRBV6-5
clone size: once
D gene: TRBD1
J gene: TRBJ1-6
CDR3 DNA: TGTGCCAGCAGGGGGACAGTGAGGTACGATTCACCCCTCCACTTT
CDR3 protein: CASRGTVRYDSPLHF

V gene: TRBV10-3
clone size: .
D gene: .
J gene: TRBJ2-5
CDR3 DNA: TGTGCCATCAGCCGGGAAAGGAGGGAGACCCAGTACTTC
CDR3 protein: CAISRERRETQYF